The following is a T cell receptor beta chain sequence with its context. The entry originates in a study of cytomegalovirus exposure and HLA in healthy donors. Germline lookup yields CDR1 SEHNR and CDR2 FQNEAQ (reference sequence). The CDR3 runs 15 residues. V lost 2 bases to trimming and J lost 4 bases, with 14 bases between them. Both 60 Vbeta primers and 13 Jbeta primers went into the PCR. Profiled with immunoSEQ multiplex PCR; TCRdb holds only in-frame clones, not every one. The sample shows more than 65,000 clones, under 80% of them seen only once. The rearrangement joins TRBV7-9 to TRBJ1-2; D remains unclear. The source of this sequence is a woman aged 45 to 65 in good health and CMV-seropositive. Sequenced: PBMCs. The CDR3 region is CASSLFFGSGYGYTF. DNA for the CDR3: TGTGCCAGCAGCTTATTCTTCGGCAGCGGCTATGGCTACACCTTC.